The rows below give T cell receptor beta chains drawn from one sample of a study of cytotoxic CD8 clonotypes in ibrutinib-treated CLL. Libraries were prepared by immunoSEQ multiplex PCR; TCRdb keeps only in-frame clonotypes and omits some of them. Among under 300,000 clones listed, approximately 76% were seen once. This specimen was PBMCs, taken at disease progression, from a patient treated with ibrutinib. The receptors were gathered from a human donor with chronic lymphocytic leukemia. The CDR3 runs from the conserved cysteine through the conserved F or W. Each record gives: V gene, J gene, D gene, CDR3 DNA, CDR3 protein. A D gene is named only where the DNA matches it firmly.

V: TRBV7-9; J: TRBJ2-1; D: NA; DNA: TGTGCCAGCAGCTTAATTCTTAATGAGCAGTTCTTC; CDR3: CASSLILNEQFF
V: TRBV5-1; J: TRBJ2-7; D: TRBD1; DNA: TGCGCCAGCAGCTTTGCCGGGACAGGGGGTCTTTACGAGCAGTACTTC; CDR3: CASSFAGTGGLYEQYF
V: TRBV19; J: TRBJ1-6; D: NA; DNA: TGTGCCAGTAGTATACGGGGGGATAATTCACCCCTCCACTTT; CDR3: CASSIRGDNSPLHF
V: TRBV4-1; J: TRBJ2-5; D: NA; DNA: TGCGCCAGCAGCCACCTTTTTTTGCGGGGGCCCAAAGAGACCCAGTACTTC; CDR3: CASSHLFLRGPKETQYF
V: TRBV5-6; J: TRBJ2-4; D: NA; DNA: TGTGCCAGCAGCTTGGCCGTACAGGGAAACATTCAGTACTTC; CDR3: CASSLAVQGNIQYF
V: TRBV27; J: TRBJ2-7; D: NA; DNA: TGTGCCAGCAGTGCGAGAACCCCCTGGTACGAGCAGTACTTC; CDR3: CASSARTPWYEQYF
V: TRBV5-1; J: TRBJ1-1; D: NA; DNA: TGCGCCAGCAGCTTGTCAGGTTACACTGAAGCTTTCTTT; CDR3: CASSLSGYTEAFF
V: TRBV5-4; J: TRBJ2-7; D: NA; DNA: TGTGCCAGCAGACCCCTAGCGGAGGGGGAATACGAGCAGTACTTC; CDR3: CASRPLAEGEYEQYF
V: TRBV2; J: TRBJ1-4; D: NA; DNA: TGTGCCAGCAGCCGGAGGGCTGCAACTAATGAAAAACTGTTTTTT; CDR3: CASSRRAATNEKLFF
V: TRBV29-1; J: TRBJ1-2; D: TRBD1; DNA: TGCAGCGTTGAACTGGGGACAGGCCTCTATGGCTACACCTTC; CDR3: CSVELGTGLYGYTF